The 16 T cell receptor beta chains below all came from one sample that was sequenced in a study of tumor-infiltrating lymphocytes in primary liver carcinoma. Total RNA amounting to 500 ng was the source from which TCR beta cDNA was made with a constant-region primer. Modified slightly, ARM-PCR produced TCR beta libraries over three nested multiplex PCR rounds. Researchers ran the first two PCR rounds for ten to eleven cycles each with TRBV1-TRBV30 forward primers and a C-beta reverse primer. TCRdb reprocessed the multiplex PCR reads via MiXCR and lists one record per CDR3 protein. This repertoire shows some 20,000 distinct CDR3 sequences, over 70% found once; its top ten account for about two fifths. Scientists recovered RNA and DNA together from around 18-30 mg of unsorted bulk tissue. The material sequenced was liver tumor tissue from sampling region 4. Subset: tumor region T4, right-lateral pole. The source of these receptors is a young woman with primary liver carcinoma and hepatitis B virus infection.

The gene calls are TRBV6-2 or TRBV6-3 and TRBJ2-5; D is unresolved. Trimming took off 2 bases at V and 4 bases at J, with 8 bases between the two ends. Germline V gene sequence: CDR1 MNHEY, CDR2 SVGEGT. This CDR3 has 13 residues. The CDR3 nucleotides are TGTGCCAGCAGTTACGGCCTGGGAGAGACCCAGTACTTC. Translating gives CASSYGLGETQYF.

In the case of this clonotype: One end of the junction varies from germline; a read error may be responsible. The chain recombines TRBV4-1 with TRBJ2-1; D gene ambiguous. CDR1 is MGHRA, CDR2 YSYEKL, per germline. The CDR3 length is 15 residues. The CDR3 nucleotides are TGCGCCAGCAGCCAAGATGGTCCAGCGAGAGATGAGAAGTTCTTC. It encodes CASSQDGPARDEKFF.

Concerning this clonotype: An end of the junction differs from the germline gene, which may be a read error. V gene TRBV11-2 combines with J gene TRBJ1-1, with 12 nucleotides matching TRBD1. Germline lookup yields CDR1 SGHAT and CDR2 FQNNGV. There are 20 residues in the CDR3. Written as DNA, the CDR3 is TGCGCAAGCAGCGCTCGGGACAGGGGGCACAAGAGGTGTAGTAACGCTGAAGCTTTCTTT. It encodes CASSARDRGHKRCSNAEAFF.

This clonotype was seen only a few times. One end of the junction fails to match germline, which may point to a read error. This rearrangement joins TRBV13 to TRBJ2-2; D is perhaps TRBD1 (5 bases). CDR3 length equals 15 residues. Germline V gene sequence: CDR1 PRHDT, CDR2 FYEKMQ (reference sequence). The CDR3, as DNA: TGTCCCAGCAGCTTCCAGACAGCGAGCACCGGGGAGCTGTTTTTT. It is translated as CPSSFQTASTGELFF.

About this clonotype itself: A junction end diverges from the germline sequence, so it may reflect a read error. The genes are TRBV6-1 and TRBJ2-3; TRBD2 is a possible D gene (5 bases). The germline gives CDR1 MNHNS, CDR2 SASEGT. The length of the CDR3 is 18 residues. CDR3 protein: CASIEPACGPYSTDTQYF. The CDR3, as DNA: TGTGCCAGCATTGAACCAGCTTGCGGGCCGTATAGCACAGATACGCAGTATTTT.

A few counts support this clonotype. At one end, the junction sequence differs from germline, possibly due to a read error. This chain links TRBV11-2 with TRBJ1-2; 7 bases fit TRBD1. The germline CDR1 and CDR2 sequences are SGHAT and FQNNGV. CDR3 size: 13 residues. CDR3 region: CASTQGGGGGHSF. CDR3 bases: TGTGCCAGCACTCAGGGGGGGGGCGGAGGCCACAGCTTC.

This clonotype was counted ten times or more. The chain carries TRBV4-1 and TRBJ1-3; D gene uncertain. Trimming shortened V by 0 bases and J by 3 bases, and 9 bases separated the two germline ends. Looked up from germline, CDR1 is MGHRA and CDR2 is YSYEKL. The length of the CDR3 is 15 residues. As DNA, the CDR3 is TGCGCCAGCAGCCAAGAGCAGACCGGTGGAAACACCATATATTTT. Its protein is CASSQEQTGGNTIYF.

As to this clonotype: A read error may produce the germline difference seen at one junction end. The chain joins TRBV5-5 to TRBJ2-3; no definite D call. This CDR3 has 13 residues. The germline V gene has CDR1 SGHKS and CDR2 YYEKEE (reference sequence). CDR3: CGSSSGFTNTQYF. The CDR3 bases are TGTGGCAGCAGTTCCGGATTCACAAATACGCAGTATTTT.

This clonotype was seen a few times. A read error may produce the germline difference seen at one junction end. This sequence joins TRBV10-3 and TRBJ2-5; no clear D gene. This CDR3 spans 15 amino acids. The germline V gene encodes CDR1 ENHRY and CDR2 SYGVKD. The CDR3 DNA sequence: TGTGTCATCAATGAGTCGGCTACCAGACGAGAGACCCAGTACTTC. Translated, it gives CVINESATRRETQYF.

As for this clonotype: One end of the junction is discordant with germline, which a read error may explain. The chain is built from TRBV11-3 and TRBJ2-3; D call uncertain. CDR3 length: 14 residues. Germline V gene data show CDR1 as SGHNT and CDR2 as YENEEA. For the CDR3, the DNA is TGTGCCCGCAGCTTAGATTGGCCCACAGATATGCAGTATTTT. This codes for CARSLDWPTDMQYF.

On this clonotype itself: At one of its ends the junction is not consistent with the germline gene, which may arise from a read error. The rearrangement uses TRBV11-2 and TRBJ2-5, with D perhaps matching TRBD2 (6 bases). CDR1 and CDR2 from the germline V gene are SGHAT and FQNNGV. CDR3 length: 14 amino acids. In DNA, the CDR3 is TGCGCCAGCAGCTCTCCGGGGAGCTGGGGGGCCCAGTACTTC. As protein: CASSSPGSWGAQYF.

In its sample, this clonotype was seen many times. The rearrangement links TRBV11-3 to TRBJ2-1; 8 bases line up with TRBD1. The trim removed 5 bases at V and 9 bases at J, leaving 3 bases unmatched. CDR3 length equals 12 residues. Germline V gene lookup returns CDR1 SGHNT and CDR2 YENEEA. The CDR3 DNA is TGTGCCAGCAGCCCCGGACAGGGTGAGCAGTTCTTC. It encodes CASSPGQGEQFF.

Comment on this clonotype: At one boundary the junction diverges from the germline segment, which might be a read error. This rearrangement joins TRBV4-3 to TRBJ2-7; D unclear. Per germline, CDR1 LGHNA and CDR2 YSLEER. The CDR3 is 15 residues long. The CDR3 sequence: CASSQDFPRSYEQYF. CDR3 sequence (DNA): TGTGCTAGTAGCCAAGATTTTCCAAGGTCCTACGAGCAGTACTTC.

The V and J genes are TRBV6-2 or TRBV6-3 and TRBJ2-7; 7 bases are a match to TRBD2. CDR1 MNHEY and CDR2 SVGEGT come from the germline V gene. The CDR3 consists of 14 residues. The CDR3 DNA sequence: TGTGCTAGCGGTTACGGGAGGATCTCCTACGAGCAGTACTTC. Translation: CASGYGRISYEQYF.

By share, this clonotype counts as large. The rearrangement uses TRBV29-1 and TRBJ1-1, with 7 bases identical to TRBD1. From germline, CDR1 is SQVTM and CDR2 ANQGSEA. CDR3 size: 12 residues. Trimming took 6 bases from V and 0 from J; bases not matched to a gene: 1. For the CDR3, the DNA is TGCAGCGTAGGACAGGTGAACACTGAAGCTTTCTTT. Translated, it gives CSVGQVNTEAFF.

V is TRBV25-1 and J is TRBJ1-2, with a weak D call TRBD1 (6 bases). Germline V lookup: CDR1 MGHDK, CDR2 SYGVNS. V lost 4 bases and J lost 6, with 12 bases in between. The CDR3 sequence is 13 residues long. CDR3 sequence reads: CASSGQEANGYTF. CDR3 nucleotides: TGTGCCAGCAGTGGACAGGAGGCGAATGGCTACACCTTC.